The T cell receptor (beta chain) described here comes from a study of T cells in Graves' hyperthyroidism and ophthalmopathy. Study as a whole: Peripheral blood collection took place at initial diagnosis, before any treatment. Study conclusions and caveats: Most thyroid clonotypes with frequency above 0.001 were detected in blood.

This clonotype was recorded many times. Its antigen is still unknown. Patients were excluded for uncontrolled infection, other autoimmune disease, pregnancy or lactation. The blood sample predates any ophthalmopathy symptoms, coming from first hyperthyroidism diagnosis. Researchers amplified the TCR beta CDR3 regions from RNA transcripts. The study used the HTBI primer set for a first-round RT-PCR of the TCR CDR3. From the multiplex PCR reads, TCRdb called clonotypes with MiXCR, one entry per CDR3 protein. Counted here are approximately 150,000 distinct CDR3 sequences, just under 9.5% occurring once; the ten biggest clones make up around 21%. Specimen: blood. The TCR originated in a woman aged 18-35 years with Graves' hyperthyroidism that later progressed to Graves' ophthalmopathy.

CDR3 amino acids: CASSEVGSSTDTQYF. CDR3 sequence (DNA): TGTGCCAGTAGTGAGGTGGGCTCTAGCACAGATACGCAGTATTTT. The V call is TRBV19, the J call TRBJ2-3; the D is unclear. The CDR3 sequence is 15 residues long. The germline gives CDR1 LNHDA, CDR2 SQIVND (reference sequence). The ends were cut back, 5 bases at V and 0 bases at J, with 12 bases in the middle.